This T cell receptor beta chain derives from a study of T cells after somatic rescue of genetic block (dated by TCRdb to the early 2020s). Describing the broader study: What the study looked at was long-term robustness, specifically in a T-cell system that came about through somatic rescue of a genetic block in T-cell development.

The junction carries 12 bases between V and J, which are trimmed by 2 bases and 7 bases respectively. The CDR3 contains 14 residues, cysteine and phenylalanine counted. The read is trimmed to its CDR3 DNA, 42 bases read in frame from base 1. CDR1 and CDR2 (MNHEY, SVGAGI) derive from the germline V gene. Points on this clone: Its antigen specificity is not known. No per-base quality is available; no much larger clone lies one base away.

The protocol used for the library was the immunoSEQ multiplex PCR assay. TCRdb took over this immuneACCESS table, retaining in-frame rearrangements with V and J assigned. Such tables are incomplete; in checked studies, under half of the missing clones stem from an unresolved V gene, and the remainder is unexplained. This sample lists some 90,000 clones; approximately 90% were detected once. The ten largest clones represent about 1.5% of the sample. The sequencing sample was made of peripheral blood mononuclear cells (PBMCs). The chain uses TRBV6-5 and TRBJ1-5; TRBD1 is a weak D gene call, 5 bases matching. This clonotype was obtained from a woman aged 18-29 years. CDR3 sequence: CASSYAAGWQPQHF. The DNA sequence reads TGTGCCAGCAGTTACGCGGCAGGGTGGCAGCCCCAGCATTTT.